This TCR beta chain was documented in a study of blood T cell repertoires in COVID-19. About the research overall: Acute and convalescent COVID-19 specimens originated in the United States, Italy and Spain. Sources were T cells, B-cell-depleted T cells, or PBMCs; the material itself was cDNA or gDNA.

This CDR3 is built from 15 residues. The germline V and J ends were trimmed by 4 bases and 0 bases, with 12 bases remaining between them. Germline CDR1 and CDR2: SGHVS and FQNEAQ. Per the original methods: How many nucleated cells were present was estimated from reference gene primer amplification. Sequenced by immunoSEQ multiplex PCR; TCRdb stores in-frame clones only, minus some. Clone size and V and J calls were adopted from that table, with D and trimming inferred from the DNA. The sample holds tens of thousands of clones; 85% to 90% are singletons and the top ten take more than 6%. The chain combines TRBV7-8 with TRBJ1-2, with D possibly TRBD1 on 6 matching bases. This sequence originates from a human donor with active COVID-19. The donor label of this sample is uncertain. Sequenced sample: peripheral blood. DNA for the CDR3: TGTGCCAGCAGCTGGGGGGGCACCGCTAACTATGGCTACACCTTC. It is translated as CASSWGGTANYGYTF.